The TCR beta chain under discussion was sequenced for a study of blood T cell repertoires in COVID-19. Study-level background: PBMCs, B-cell-depleted T cells, or T cells were the source of the cDNA or gDNA that made up the material.

Per the study methods: Estimation of nucleated cell counts relied on the amplification of reference gene primers. Produced via immunoSEQ multiplex PCR; TCRdb's table is partial and in-frame only. V and J calls and clone size come straight from that table; D and trimming were deduced from the DNA. The table shows 400,000 to 500,000 clones, with about 88% occurring only once. The CDR3 runs to 14 residues. V gave up 5 bases and J gave up 11 bases, with 19 bases separating them. Germline loops: CDR1 MDHEN, CDR2 SYDVKM. Cohort placement rested on clinical history that participants reported themselves. The TCR sequence derives from a woman aged 18-30 years who had been exposed to COVID-19. Sequenced: PBMCs or T cells enriched from blood (not recorded which). This rearrangement joins TRBV28 to TRBJ1-5, with a tentative D call TRBD1 (5 bases). CDR3 bases: TGTGCCAGCAGTACTCCGGGACTGCTAAGGACCCAGCATTTT. This translates into CASSTPGLLRTQHF.